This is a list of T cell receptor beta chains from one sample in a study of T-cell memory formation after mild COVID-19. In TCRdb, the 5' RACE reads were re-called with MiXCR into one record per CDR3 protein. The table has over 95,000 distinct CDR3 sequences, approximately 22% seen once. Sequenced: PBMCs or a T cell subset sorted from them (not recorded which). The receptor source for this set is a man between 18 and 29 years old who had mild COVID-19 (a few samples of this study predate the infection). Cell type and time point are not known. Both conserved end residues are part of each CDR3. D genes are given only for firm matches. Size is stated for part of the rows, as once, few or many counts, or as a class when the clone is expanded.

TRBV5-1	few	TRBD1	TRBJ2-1	TGCGCCAGCAGCTTGACCGGGACAGGGTTCAATGAGCAGTTCTTC	CASSLTGTGFNEQFF
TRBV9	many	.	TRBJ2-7	TGTGCCAGCAGCGTAGGGCAGGGCTTAACCTACGAGCAGTACTTC	CASSVGQGLTYEQYF
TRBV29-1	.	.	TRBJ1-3	TGCAGCGTGTGGTGGGGTGGGCCGCACTCTGGAAACACCATATATTTT	CSVWWGGPHSGNTIYF
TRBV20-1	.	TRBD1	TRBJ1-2	TGCAGTGCTATACCCCTGGGGGACAGCTCCTATGGCTACACCTTC	CSAIPLGDSSYGYTF
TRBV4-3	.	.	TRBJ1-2	TGCGCCAGCAGCCAAGACAGGAACCAGGCGGGCTACACCTTC	CASSQDRNQAGYTF
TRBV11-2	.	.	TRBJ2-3	TGTGCCAGCAGCTTAGTGCGGGGGCCAGGGGATACGCAGTATTTT	CASSLVRGPGDTQYF
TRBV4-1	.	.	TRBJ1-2	TGCGCCAGCAGCCAGGAGGGAGAGGACTATGGCTACACCTTC	CASSQEGEDYGYTF
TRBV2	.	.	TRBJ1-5	TGTGCCAGCCGTAGACAGGAGAATCAGCCCCAGCATTTT	CASRRQENQPQHF
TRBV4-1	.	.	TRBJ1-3	TGCGCCAGCAGCCAAGATCTGGGGATCTACTCTGGAAACACCATATATTTT	CASSQDLGIYSGNTIYF
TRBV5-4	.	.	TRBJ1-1	TGTGCCAGCAGCTGGGGGGCTAGGGCTTTCTTT	CASSWGARAFF
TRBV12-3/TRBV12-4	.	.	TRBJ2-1	TGTGCCAGCAGTTTAGCGGGGGAGCAGTTCTTC	CASSLAGEQFF
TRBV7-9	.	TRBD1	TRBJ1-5	TGTGCCAGCAGCTCAGACAGGGATAGCAATCAGCCCCAGCATTTT	CASSSDRDSNQPQHF
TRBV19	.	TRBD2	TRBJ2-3	TGTGCCAGTAGTCCCCAGGGGACTAGCGCGGTAGATACGCAGTATTTT	CASSPQGTSAVDTQYF
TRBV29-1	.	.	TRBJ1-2	TGCAGCGTTGAAGAGACAGTTCGGGGCTACACCTTC	CSVEETVRGYTF
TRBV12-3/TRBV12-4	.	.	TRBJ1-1	TGTGCCAGTTATCCGACGGCGAACACTGAAGCTTTCTTT	CASYPTANTEAFF
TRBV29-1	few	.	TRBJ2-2	TGCAGCGTGGCAGGGGCTTTAACCGGGGAGCTGTTTTTT	CSVAGALTGELFF
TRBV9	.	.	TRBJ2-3	TGTGCCAGCAGCGTAATTGGGAGCGGTAATACAGATACGCAGTATTTT	CASSVIGSGNTDTQYF
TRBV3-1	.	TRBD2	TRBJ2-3	TGTGCCAGCAGCCCTCCGACTAGCGGGGCCACAGATACGCAGTATTTT	CASSPPTSGATDTQYF
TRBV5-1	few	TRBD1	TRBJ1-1	TGCGCCAGCACTCCGACAGGGGTGGGGACTGAAGCTTTCTTT	CASTPTGVGTEAFF
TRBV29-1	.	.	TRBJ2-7	TGCAGCGCCGCGGCGGGGGCCTCCTACGAGCAGTACTTC	CSAAAGASYEQYF
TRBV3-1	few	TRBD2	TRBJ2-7	TGTGCCAGCAGCCAAGACCCAACTAGCGGGGGCCGAGTTAGGTACGAGCAGTACTTC	CASSQDPTSGGRVRYEQYF
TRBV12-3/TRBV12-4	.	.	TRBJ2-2	TGTGCCAGCAGTTTAGGGGTTAATCCGAACACCGGGGAGCTGTTTTTT	CASSLGVNPNTGELFF
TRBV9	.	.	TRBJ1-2	TGTGCCAGCAGCGTCATTCCCGCGGGAACCAACTATGGCTACACCTTC	CASSVIPAGTNYGYTF
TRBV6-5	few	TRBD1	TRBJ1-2	TGTGCCAGCACCTCAGGGGGACAGTGGCGTGGCTACACCTTC	CASTSGGQWRGYTF
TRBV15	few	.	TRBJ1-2	TGTGCCACCAGCGCCGCCGGGAGCTATGGCTACACCTTC	CATSAAGSYGYTF
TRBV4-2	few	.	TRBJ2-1	TGTGCCAGCAGCCAGGGGGACAACTACTCCTACAATGAGCAGTTCTTC	CASSQGDNYSYNEQFF
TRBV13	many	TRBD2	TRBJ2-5	TGTGCCAGCAGCCCCCGGACTAGCGGGGCACAAGAGACCCAGTACTTC	CASSPRTSGAQETQYF
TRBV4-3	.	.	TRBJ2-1	TGCGCCAGCAGCCAAGATTGGTGGAACAACAATGAGCAGTTCTTC	CASSQDWWNNNEQFF
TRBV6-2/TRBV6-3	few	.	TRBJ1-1	TGTGCCAGCCGGGCTGGAGGGGGCACTGAAGCTTTCTTT	CASRAGGGTEAFF
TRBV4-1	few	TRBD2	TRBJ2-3	TGCGCCAGCAGCCCGAGGGTAGCGGGAGCCGCAACTAGCACAGATACGCAGTATTTT	CASSPRVAGAATSTDTQYF
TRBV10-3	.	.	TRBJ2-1	TGTGCCATCAGAGAGACTTCGTACAATGAGCAGTTCTTC	CAIRETSYNEQFF
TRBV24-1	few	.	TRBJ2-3	TGTGCCACCAGTGATTTCGGGTTGGGTAAGGCAGATACGCAGTATTTT	CATSDFGLGKADTQYF
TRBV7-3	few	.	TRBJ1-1	TGTGCCAGCAGCTTAGGTCCAGGGGTGAACACTGAAGCTTTCTTT	CASSLGPGVNTEAFF
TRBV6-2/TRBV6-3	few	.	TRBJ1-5	TGTGCCAGCAGCTCAACTACTCCACAGGGAAATCAGCCCCAGCATTTT	CASSSTTPQGNQPQHF
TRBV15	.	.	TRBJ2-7	TGTGCCACCAGCAGAGAAGGTCCCGAGCAGTACTTC	CATSREGPEQYF
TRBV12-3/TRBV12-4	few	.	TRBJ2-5	TGTGCCAGCAGTAAGACGCAAGAGACCCAGTACTTC	CASSKTQETQYF
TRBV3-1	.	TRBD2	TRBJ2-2	TGTGCCAGCAGCCAAGATTGGGGGCTAGCGGGGGGCCCGTTCGGGGAGCTGTTTTTT	CASSQDWGLAGGPFGELFF
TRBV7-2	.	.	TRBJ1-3	TGTGCCAGCAGCTTTGGATGGGGGCTGAACACCATATATTTT	CASSFGWGLNTIYF